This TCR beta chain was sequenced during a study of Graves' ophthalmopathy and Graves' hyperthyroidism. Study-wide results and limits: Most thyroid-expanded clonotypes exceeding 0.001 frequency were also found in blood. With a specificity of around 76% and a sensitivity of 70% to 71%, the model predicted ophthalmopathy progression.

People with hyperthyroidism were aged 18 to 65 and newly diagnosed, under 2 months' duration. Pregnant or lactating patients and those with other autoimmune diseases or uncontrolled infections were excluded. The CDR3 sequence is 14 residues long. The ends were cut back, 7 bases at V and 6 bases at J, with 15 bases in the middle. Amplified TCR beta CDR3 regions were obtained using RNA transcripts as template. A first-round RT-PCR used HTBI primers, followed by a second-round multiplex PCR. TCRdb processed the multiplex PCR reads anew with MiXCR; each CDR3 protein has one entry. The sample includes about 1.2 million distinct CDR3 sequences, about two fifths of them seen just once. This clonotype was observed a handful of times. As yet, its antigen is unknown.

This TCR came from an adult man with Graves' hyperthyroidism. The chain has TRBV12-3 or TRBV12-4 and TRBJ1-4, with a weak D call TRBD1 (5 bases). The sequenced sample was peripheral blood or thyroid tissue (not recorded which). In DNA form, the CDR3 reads TGTGCCAGCACCCCCGGGGGGTGGGATGAAAAACTGTTTTTT. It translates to CASTPGGWDEKLFF.